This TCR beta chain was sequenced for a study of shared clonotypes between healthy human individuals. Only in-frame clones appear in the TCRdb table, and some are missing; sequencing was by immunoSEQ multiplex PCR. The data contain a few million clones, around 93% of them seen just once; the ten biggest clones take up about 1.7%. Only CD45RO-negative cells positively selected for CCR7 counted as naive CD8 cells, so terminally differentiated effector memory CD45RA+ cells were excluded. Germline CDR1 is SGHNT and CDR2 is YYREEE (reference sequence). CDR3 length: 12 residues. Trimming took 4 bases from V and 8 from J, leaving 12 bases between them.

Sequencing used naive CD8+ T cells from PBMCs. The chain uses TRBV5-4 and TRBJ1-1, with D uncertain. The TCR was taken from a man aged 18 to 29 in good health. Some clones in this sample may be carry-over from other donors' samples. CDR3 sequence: CASSSGVLEAFF. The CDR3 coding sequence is TGTGCCAGCAGCAGTGGGGTCCTCGAAGCTTTCTTT. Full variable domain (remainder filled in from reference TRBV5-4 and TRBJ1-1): ETGVTQSPTHLIKTRGQQVTLRCSSQSGHNTVSWYQQALGQGPQFIFQYYREEENGRGNFPPRFSGLQFPNYSSELNVNALELDDSALYLCASSSGVLEAFFGQGTRLTVV.